The 13 T cell receptor beta chains presented below share a single source sample, sequenced in a study of T cell changes during pregnancy in multiple sclerosis. Produced via immunoSEQ multiplex PCR; TCRdb's table is partial and in-frame only. Of about 61,000 clones listed, more than 75% are singletons. Sample: peripheral blood, taken in the first trimester of pregnancy. These receptors were obtained from a female donor in good health, enrolled as a control in a pregnancy study.

The chain links TRBV19 to TRBJ2-1; TRBD2 aligns across 16 bases. Germline trimming cut 4 bases from V and 10 bases from J; bases unmatched to any gene: 7. CDR1 and CDR2 from the germline V gene are LNHDA and SQIVND (reference sequence). This CDR3 is built from 16 residues. The CDR3 protein is CASSKGTSGRAWEQFF. In DNA, the CDR3 is TGTGCCAGTAGTAAGGGGACTAGCGGGAGGGCCTGGGAGCAGTTCTTC. Based on the CDR3 plus reference TRBV19 and TRBJ2-1, the full variable domain is DGGITQSPKYLFRKEGQNVTLSCEQNLNHDAMYWYRQDPGQGLRLIYYSQIVNDFQKGDIAEGYSVSREKKESFPLTVTSAQKNPTAFYLCASSKGTSGRAWEQFFGPGTRLTVL.

This clone has a single count. The V and J genes are TRBV30 and TRBJ1-1, with D perhaps TRBD1 (5 bases). The CDR3 runs to 15 residues. The V and J ends lost 0 bases and 0 bases respectively, with 11 bases between them. Germline V gene lookup returns CDR1 GTSNPN and CDR2 SVGIG (reference sequence). The CDR3 bases are TGTGCCTGGAGTGTGAAGGGGCCAATGAACACTGAAGCTTTCTTT. It codes for CAWSVKGPMNTEAFF.

The chain joins TRBV28 to TRBJ1-5, with a tentative D call TRBD1 (5 bases). Looked up from germline, CDR1 is MDHEN and CDR2 is SYDVKM. The CDR3 has 13 amino acids. Trimming took 2 bases from V and 9 from J, leaving 11 bases between them. CDR3 amino acids: CASSLRGVPPQHF. The CDR3 region has the DNA TGTGCCAGCAGTTTAAGGGGCGTACCGCCCCAGCATTTT. The variable domain in full, completed from reference TRBV28 and TRBJ1-5, reads DVKVTQSSRYLVKRTGEKVFLECVQDMDHENMFWYRQDPGLGLRLIYFSYDVKMKEKGDIPEGYSVSREKKERFSLILESASTNQTSMYLCASSLRGVPPQHFGDGTRLSIL.

In its sample, this clone was seen once. J is TRBJ2-3 and V is TRBV27; 10 bases match TRBD2. The ends lost 4 bases at V and 4 bases at J; junction bases unmatched: 11. The CDR3 extends over 17 amino acids. Germline V gene data show CDR1 as MNHEY and CDR2 as SMNVEV (reference sequence). CDR3 sequence reads: CASSSPQRGGPSDTQYF. The DNA for the CDR3 is TGTGCCAGCAGTTCCCCCCAGCGGGGGGGGCCCTCAGATACGCAGTATTTT.

This chain uses TRBV10-3 with TRBJ2-1; TRBD1 is a possible D gene (5 bases). Germline CDR1 and CDR2: ENHRY and SYGVKD. Trimming left V 4 bases short and J 8 bases short, with 6 bases between. There are 11 residues in the CDR3. The CDR3 DNA is TGTGCCATCAGTGTAGGGGATGAGCAGTTCTTC. Its protein is CAISVGDEQFF.

The CDR3 region has the DNA TGCGCCAGCAGCCAAACCTCTAGCGGGGTATACGAGCAGTACTTC. Encoded protein: CASSQTSSGVYEQYF. This chain joins TRBV4-1 and TRBJ2-7; 9 positions match TRBD2. The CDR3 covers 15 residues. Germline-derived CDR1 and CDR2 are MGHRA and YSYEKL. Trimming cost V 2 bases and J 4 bases; bases outside gene matches: 6.

The rearrangement links TRBV5-1 to TRBJ1-2; D call uncertain. Trimming removed 4 bases from V and 5 bases from J, with 18 bases in between. Germline CDR1 SGHRS, CDR2 YFSETQ. The CDR3 has 15 amino acids. The CDR3 reads CASSPGLVLVYGYTF. As DNA, the CDR3 is TGCGCCAGCAGCCCCGGTTTGGTTCTCGTTTATGGCTACACCTTC.

This chain connects TRBV4-1 to TRBJ2-7, with 9 bases lining up with TRBD1. Germline CDR1 MGHRA, CDR2 YSYEKL. The V segment lost 3 bases and the J segment 4 bases; nucleotides outside the gene matches: 10. The CDR3 is made up of 16 amino acids. CDR3 loop: CASSQPGTGQMYEQYF. The DNA for the CDR3 is TGCGCCAGCAGCCAGCCCGGGACAGGGCAGATGTACGAGCAGTACTTC.

The rearrangement uses TRBV7-8 and TRBJ2-7, with 8 bases matching TRBD2. Germline loops: CDR1 SGHVS, CDR2 FQNEAQ. The CDR3 spans 17 residues. Trimming cost V 1 base and J 0 bases; bases outside gene matches: 8. In DNA, the CDR3 is TGTGCCAGCAGCTTAGTGGATCCTAGCGGGTTCTCCTACGAGCAGTACTTC. Its protein product is CASSLVDPSGFSYEQYF.

This clone came up once. The rearrangement links TRBV18 to TRBJ2-3, with a weak D call TRBD1 (5 bases). The CDR3 spans 13 residues. Per the germline V gene, CDR1 is KGHSH and CDR2 is LQKENI. V was shortened by 3 bases and J by 3 bases, with 7 bases between the two germline ends. The DNA for the CDR3 is TGTGCCAGCTCACCGCAGGGAACAGATACGCAGTATTTT. Amino acids: CASSPQGTDTQYF.

The CDR3 nucleotides are TGTGCCAGCAGTCGGGACAGGAGTAACAATGAGCAGTTCTTC. It is translated as CASSRDRSNNEQFF. V gene TRBV2 combines with J gene TRBJ2-1; 8 bases are shared with TRBD1. Trimming at V came to 5 bases and at J to 5 bases, leaving 5 bases not matched to a gene. This CDR3 is built from 14 residues. Germline-derived CDR1 and CDR2 are SNHLY and FYNNEI.

V is TRBV29-1 and J is TRBJ1-5, with D possibly TRBD1 on 5 matching bases. Germline CDR1 reads SQVTM; CDR2 reads ANQGSEA. The CDR3 sequence is 14 residues long. V was pared by 6 bases and J by 3 bases, with 15 bases between. The DNA for the CDR3 is TGCAGCGTCGTCTTTGACAGCTCCAATCAGCCCCAGCATTTT. Amino acid sequence: CSVVFDSSNQPQHF.

The chain employs TRBV6-6 and TRBJ1-1; D is possibly TRBD1 (5 bases). This CDR3 comprises 14 residues. Germline-derived CDR1 and CDR2 are MNHNY and SVGAGI (reference sequence). Trimming shortened V by 4 bases and J by 1 base, and 10 bases separated the two germline ends. CDR3 region: CASSFGRANTEAFF. DNA for the CDR3: TGTGCCAGCAGTTTTGGCAGGGCGAACACTGAAGCTTTCTTT.